This section outlines one TCR beta chain sequence together with its context. Its antigen is unknown. From germline, CDR1 is GTSNPN and CDR2 SVGIG (reference sequence). With 4 bases removed from V and 4 bases from J, the gap between germline ends came to 11 bases. CDR3 size: 12 residues. The DNA input per sorted-subset replicate PCR was about 180 ng, corresponding to some 27,000 T cell genomes. Profiling relied on immunoSEQ multiplex PCR, and the TCRdb table lists in-frame clones only, not all of them. In the table there are some 1,400,000 clones, roughly 96% of which are singletons. This entry belongs to a study of shared clonotypes between healthy human individuals. Study-wide findings and caveats: The researchers took only blood, and tissue repertoires probably look different.

Healthy adults negative for HIV, lacking recent acute infections or vaccinations, served as donors. Those who donated, Caucasian adults without exception, all lived in Nashville, Tennessee. The source is a man under 40 in good health. What was sequenced was naive CD4+ T cells sorted from blood. As for subset: CD45RA+ positively selected. V is TRBV30 and J is TRBJ2-7; possible D gene TRBD1, 7 bases. The CDR3 here is CAWMEGAYEQYF. The CDR3 nucleotides are TGTGCCTGGATGGAGGGGGCGTACGAGCAGTACTTC.